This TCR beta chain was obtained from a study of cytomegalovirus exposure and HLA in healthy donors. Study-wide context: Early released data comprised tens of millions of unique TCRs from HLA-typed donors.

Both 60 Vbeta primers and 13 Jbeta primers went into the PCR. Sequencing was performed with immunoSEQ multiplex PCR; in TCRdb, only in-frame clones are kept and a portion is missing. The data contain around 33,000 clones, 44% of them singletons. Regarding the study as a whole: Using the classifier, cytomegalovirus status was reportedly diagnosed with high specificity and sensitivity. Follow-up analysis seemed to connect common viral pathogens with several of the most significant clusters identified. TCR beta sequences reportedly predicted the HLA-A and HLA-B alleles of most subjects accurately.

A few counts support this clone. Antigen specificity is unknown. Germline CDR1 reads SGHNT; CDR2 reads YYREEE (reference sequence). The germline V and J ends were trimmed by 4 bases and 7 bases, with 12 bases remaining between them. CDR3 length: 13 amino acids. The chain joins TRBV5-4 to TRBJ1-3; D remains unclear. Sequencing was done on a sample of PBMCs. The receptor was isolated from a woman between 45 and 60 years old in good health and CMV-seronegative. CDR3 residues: CASSLDPWNTIYF. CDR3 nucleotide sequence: TGTGCCAGCAGCCTAGACCCTTGGAACACCATATATTTT.